These T cell receptor beta chains were read from a single sample in a study of radiotherapy plus CTLA-4 blockade in lung cancer. The protocol was immunoSEQ multiplex PCR, while the TCRdb copy is restricted to in-frame clones and leaves out a portion. This table holds 15,000 or so clones, 65% to 75% found once. The specimen comprised peripheral blood, sampled from a patient treated with radiotherapy plus ipilimumab. Receptor source: a human donor with non-small cell lung cancer whose response to radiotherapy plus ipilimumab could not be evaluated. Both conserved end residues are part of each CDR3. Each record gives: clone size, J gene, D gene, V gene, CDR3 DNA, CDR3 protein. D genes are given only for firm matches. Not every row has a clone size; where given, it reads once, few, many or a size class.

. | TRBJ1-1 | . | TRBV9 | TGTGCCAGCAGCGTAGGGCAGGGCAACACTGAAGCTTTCTTT | CASSVGQGNTEAFF
. | TRBJ1-5 | TRBD1 | TRBV19 | TGTGCCAGTCGAGACGGGCCCCAGGGGGGCCAGCCCCAGCATTTT | CASRDGPQGGQPQHF
. | TRBJ1-2 | TRBD1 | TRBV27 | TGTGCCAGCAGCGACAGGGTGGGGGGCTATGGCTACACCTTC | CASSDRVGGYGYTF
. | TRBJ1-5 | . | TRBV19 | TGTGCCAGTAGTCCCGGCCAGGGCAGAGATCAGCCCCAGCATTTT | CASSPGQGRDQPQHF
. | TRBJ1-1 | . | TRBV5-1 | TGCGCCAGCAGTTGGGGGGGTGAGGGTACTGAAGCTTTCTTT | CASSWGGEGTEAFF
. | TRBJ2-7 | TRBD1 | TRBV30 | TGTGCCTGGAGTACTTGGACAGGGACAGGCCACGAGCAGTACTTC | CAWSTWTGTGHEQYF
. | TRBJ1-1 | TRBD1 | TRBV9 | TGTGCCAGCAGCGTGGGACAGGCGAACACTGAAGCTTTCTTT | CASSVGQANTEAFF
. | TRBJ1-2 | . | TRBV19 | TGTGCCAGTAGTATGTGGGGCAGTATTAACTATGGCTACACCTTC | CASSMWGSINYGYTF
. | TRBJ2-1 | TRBD2 | TRBV2 | TGTGCCAGCAGTGTGGGACTAACGAACAATGAGCAGTTCTTC | CASSVGLTNNEQFF
. | TRBJ1-4 | TRBD1 | TRBV7-2 | TGTGCCAGCAGCCCACCCGGACAGGGGTGGGAAAAACTGTTTTTT | CASSPPGQGWEKLFF
. | TRBJ2-2 | TRBD1 | TRBV19 | TGTGCCAGTTGGACAGGGGGTAACACCGGGGAGCTGTTTTTT | CASWTGGNTGELFF
once | TRBJ2-2 | TRBD1 | TRBV6-5 | TGTGCCAGCAGACCCGGGACAGATAACACCGGGGAGCTGTTTTTT | CASRPGTDNTGELFF
. | TRBJ1-2 | TRBD1 | TRBV7-2 | TGTGCCAGCAGTCTTGGACAGGGAGAGGGCTATGGCTACACCTTC | CASSLGQGEGYGYTF
. | TRBJ1-3 | . | TRBV18 | TGTGCCAGCTCACCCGGGTCCCCGAGCTCTGGAAACACCATATATTTT | CASSPGSPSSGNTIYF